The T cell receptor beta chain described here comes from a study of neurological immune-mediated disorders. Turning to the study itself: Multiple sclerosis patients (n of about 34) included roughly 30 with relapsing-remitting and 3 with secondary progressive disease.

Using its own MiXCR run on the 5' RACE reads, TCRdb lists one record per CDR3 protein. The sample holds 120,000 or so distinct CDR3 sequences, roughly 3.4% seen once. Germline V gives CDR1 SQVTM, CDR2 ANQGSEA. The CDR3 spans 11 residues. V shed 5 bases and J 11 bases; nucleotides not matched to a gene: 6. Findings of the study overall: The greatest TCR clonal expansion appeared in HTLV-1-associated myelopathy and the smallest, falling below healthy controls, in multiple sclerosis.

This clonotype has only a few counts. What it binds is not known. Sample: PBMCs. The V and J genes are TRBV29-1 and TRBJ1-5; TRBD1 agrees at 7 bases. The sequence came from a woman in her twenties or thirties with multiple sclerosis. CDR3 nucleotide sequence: TGCAGCGTTAGAGACAGGGCAGCCCAGCATTTT. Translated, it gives CSVRDRAAQHF.